This passage covers 17 T cell receptor beta chains from one sample sequenced in a study of regulatory T cells in long-lasting Graves disease (dated by TCRdb to the early 2020s). The library was generated by multiplex PCR. Sequencing used an Illumina HiSeq 4000. iRepertoire HTBI primers and Arm-PCR amplification of CDR3 regions were used to construct TCR beta libraries. TCRdb reworked the public reads: Q25 trimming with fastp, MiXCR clone assembly, productive beta chains retained. Every CDR3 protein is listed once, alongside the most common genes and DNA of its rows. Here the sample has fewer than 450,000 distinct CDR3 sequences; 23% occur a single time. The ten largest account for about a quarter of the sample. The sample's time point label, in plain terms: persistent/refractory GD, antithyroid drugs over 5 years with positive TRAb. For both TCR sequencing and RNA sequencing, RNA was extracted from PBMCs using TRIzol.

The source material was peripheral blood mononuclear cells (PBMCs), sampled when the disease was refractory, from a patient treated with antithyroid drugs. The origin of the receptors is a female donor with Graves disease.

The rearrangement uses TRBV20-1 and TRBJ1-1; TRBD1 aligns across 10 bases. Trimming took 2 bases from V and 5 from J; bases not matched to a gene: 5. Germline V CDR1 and CDR2: DFQATT, SNEGSKA (reference sequence). CDR3 length equals 14 residues. In nucleotides, the CDR3 is TGCAGTGCTAGATGGACAGGGGGAAGAACTGAAGCTTTCTTT. This encodes CSARWTGGRTEAFF.

This clonotype occurred many times. The J gene is TRBJ2-4, the V gene TRBV12-3 or TRBV12-4; 9 nucleotides line up with TRBD1. The CDR3 spans 14 residues. J gave up 7 bases and V 5 bases, and 6 bases lay outside the gene matches. CDR3 coding DNA: TGTGCCAGCAGTCGGACAGGGGAAGGGAACATTCAGTACTTC. Translation gives CASSRTGEGNIQYF.

This clonotype came up a few times. The chain links TRBV9 to TRBJ2-2; possible D gene TRBD2, 6 bases. This CDR3 has 16 residues. V shed 4 bases and J shed 1 base, with 14 bases lying between them. Germline V lookup: CDR1 SGDLS, CDR2 YYNGEE. CDR3 sequence (DNA): TGTGCCAGCAGCCCTAGGGACTTGGGGAACACCGGGGAGCTGTTTTTT. Its protein is CASSPRDLGNTGELFF.

The V call is TRBV7-2, the J call TRBJ2-7; D is possibly TRBD2 (5 bases). The CDR3 extends over 15 amino acids. Trimming cost V 1 base and J 4 bases, with 14 bases left between them. The germline V gene has CDR1 SGHTA and CDR2 FQGNSA. CDR3 region: CASSLVSGTPYEQYF. CDR3 nucleotide sequence: TGTGCCAGCAGCTTAGTGTCGGGAACGCCTTACGAGCAGTACTTC.

This clonotype showed up many times. Written as DNA, the CDR3 is TGTGCCAGCAGTGAATCTGACACCGGGGAGCTGTTTTTT. Translating gives CASSESDTGELFF. The chain is built from TRBV2 and TRBJ2-2; D is unclear. This CDR3 spans 13 amino acids. Germline V gene data show CDR1 as SNHLY and CDR2 as FYNNEI. Trimming left V 2 bases short and J 3 bases short, with 4 bases between.

The table lists this clonotype with a count of one. The genes are TRBV14 and TRBJ2-2; the D gene is possibly TRBD1 (6 bases). The V end was cut by 0 bases, the J end by 2 bases, with 16 bases between. Germline V lookup: CDR1 SGHDN, CDR2 FVKESK. The length of the CDR3 is 18 residues. The CDR3 reads CASSQDPWDKDNTGELFF. The CDR3 DNA follows: TGTGCCAGCAGCCAAGACCCCTGGGACAAAGATAACACCGGGGAGCTGTTTTTT.

This clonotype came up many times. The rearrangement links TRBV12-3 or TRBV12-4 to TRBJ2-2; the D is unclear. This CDR3 has 14 residues. The germline V and J ends were trimmed by 3 bases and 5 bases, with 10 bases remaining between them. The CDR3 DNA reads as TGTGCCAGCAGTTTGGGCCGTCAAACCGGGGAGCTGTTTTTT. This gives the protein CASSLGRQTGELFF.

This clonotype has a count of ten or more. CDR3 residues: CASRIRLAGMQETQYF. The CDR3 DNA is TGTGCCAGCAGAATCAGACTAGCGGGGATGCAAGAGACCCAGTACTTC. V and J are TRBV2 and TRBJ2-5, with 11 bases fitting TRBD2. The V gene's germline CDR1 is SNHLY and CDR2 FYNNEI. V gave up 6 bases and J gave up 2 bases; unmatched junction bases: 8. This CDR3 has 16 residues.

This clonotype turned up a few times. The V and J genes are TRBV19 and TRBJ1-2, with D unclear. The V end was cut by 5 bases, the J end by 3 bases, with 10 bases between. The CDR3 is made up of 13 amino acids. Germline V gene sequence: CDR1 LNHDA, CDR2 SQIVND (reference sequence). This chain's CDR3 is CASSPTEYYGYTF. CDR3 nucleotides: TGTGCCAGTAGTCCCACAGAATACTATGGCTACACCTTC.

V and J are TRBV7-2 and TRBJ2-7; D perhaps matches TRBD2 (6 bases). Germline-derived CDR1 and CDR2 are SGHTA and FQGNSA. The CDR3 runs to 15 residues. V lost 4 bases to trimming and J lost 3 bases, with 16 bases between them. The CDR3 spells CASSSSGGTLYEQYF. CDR3 bases: TGTGCCAGCAGCTCAAGTGGGGGGACTCTCTACGAGCAGTACTTC.

The sample holds many counts of this clonotype. The gene calls are TRBV19 and TRBJ2-2; 7 bases align to TRBD1. The CDR3 sequence is 13 residues long. Germline-derived CDR1 and CDR2 are LNHDA and SQIVND (reference sequence). The J segment lost 5 bases and the V segment lost 4 bases, leaving 1 base of the junction unmatched. The CDR3 DNA reads TGTGCCAGTAGTACCAGGGGGACCGGGGAGCTGTTTTTT. This encodes CASSTRGTGELFF. Together with reference TRBV19 and TRBJ2-2, the CDR3 gives the full variable domain: DGGITQSPKYLFRKEGQNVTLSCEQNLNHDAMYWYRQDPGQGLRLIYYSQIVNDFQKGDIAEGYSVSREKKESFPLTVTSAQKNPTAFYLCASSTRGTGELFFGEGSRLTVL.

This clonotype came up a few times. The chain uses TRBV28 and TRBJ2-1; D is uncertain. V was shortened by 8 bases and J by 4 bases, with 15 bases between the two germline ends. Germline CDR1 and CDR2: MDHEN and SYDVKM. The CDR3 is 14 residues long. The CDR3 spells CASRQRGSYNEQFF. CDR3 nucleotides: TGTGCCAGCCGCCAACGTGGCTCTTACAATGAGCAGTTCTTC.

This clonotype was seen ten or more times. The rearrangement links TRBV2 to TRBJ1-1; unclear D gene. This CDR3 comprises 13 residues. V was pared by 3 bases and J by 6 bases, with 11 bases between. Germline loops: CDR1 SNHLY, CDR2 FYNNEI. The CDR3, as DNA: TGTGCCAGCAGTGACCAGACAATCGCTGAAGCTTTCTTT. The encoded protein is CASSDQTIAEAFF.

This clonotype was recorded at least ten times. The chain couples TRBV7-2 to TRBJ2-5, with TRBD2 matching 13 bases. Germline loops: CDR1 SGHTA, CDR2 FQGNSA. The CDR3 is 15 amino acids. V shed 5 bases and J 4 bases; nucleotides not matched to a gene: 4. This CDR3 reads CASSPRTSGRETQYF. DNA of the CDR3: TGTGCCAGCAGCCCGAGGACTAGCGGGAGAGAGACCCAGTACTTC.

V and J are TRBV28 and TRBJ2-5; 11 bases align to TRBD1. Germline V gene data show CDR1 as MDHEN and CDR2 as SYDVKM. With 6 bases clipped from V and 2 bases from J, the junction kept 11 bases outside the gene matches. The CDR3 runs 17 residues. The CDR3 is CASSHRTGGRTQETQYF. CDR3 nucleotide sequence: TGTGCCAGCAGCCACAGGACAGGGGGCCGAACTCAAGAGACCCAGTACTTC.

The rearrangement links TRBV5-5 to TRBJ2-7, with 9 bases aligning to TRBD2. This CDR3 is 16 amino acids long. Germline assignment: CDR1 SGHKS and CDR2 YYEKEE (reference sequence). Trimming removed 0 bases from V and 6 bases from J; junction bases left unmatched: 10. CDR3 bases: TGTGCCAGCAGCTTGGTAAGGGCGGGAGGGTTCGCCGAGCAGTACTTC. Translated, it gives CASSLVRAGGFAEQYF.

This clonotype was counted only a few times. The chain recombines TRBV5-1 with TRBJ2-7; the D gene could be TRBD1 or TRBD2 (5 bases each). The V and J ends lost 4 bases and 5 bases respectively, with 16 bases between them. The CDR3 totals 14 residues. CDR1 is SGHRS, CDR2 YFSETQ, per germline. CDR3 in amino acids: CASSREHLGDEQYF. The CDR3 DNA reads TGCGCCAGCAGCCGCGAACACCTGGGGGACGAGCAGTACTTC.